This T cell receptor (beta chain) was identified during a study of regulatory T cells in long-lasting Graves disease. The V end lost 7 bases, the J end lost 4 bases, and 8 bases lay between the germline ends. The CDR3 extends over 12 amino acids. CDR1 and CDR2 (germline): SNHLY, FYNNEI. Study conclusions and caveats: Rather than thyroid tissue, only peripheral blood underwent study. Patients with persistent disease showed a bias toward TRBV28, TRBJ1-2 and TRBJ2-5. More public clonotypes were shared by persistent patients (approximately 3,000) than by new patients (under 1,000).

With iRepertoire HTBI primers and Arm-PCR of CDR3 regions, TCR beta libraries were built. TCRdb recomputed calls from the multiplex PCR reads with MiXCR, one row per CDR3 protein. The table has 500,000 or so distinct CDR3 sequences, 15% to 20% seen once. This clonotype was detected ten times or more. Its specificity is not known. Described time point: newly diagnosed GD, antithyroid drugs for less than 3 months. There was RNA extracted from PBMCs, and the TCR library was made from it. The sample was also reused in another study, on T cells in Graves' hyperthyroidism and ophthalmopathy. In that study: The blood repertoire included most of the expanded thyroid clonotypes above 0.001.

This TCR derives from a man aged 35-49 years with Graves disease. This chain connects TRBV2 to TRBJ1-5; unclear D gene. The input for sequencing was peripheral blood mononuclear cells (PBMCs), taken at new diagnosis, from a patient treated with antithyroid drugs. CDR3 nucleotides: TGTGCCAGCACGGTTGGGAATCAGCCCCAGCATTTT. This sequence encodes CASTVGNQPQHF.